This T cell receptor (beta chain) was documented in a study of blood T cell repertoires in COVID-19. Study information: Acute-phase and convalescent COVID-19 samples originated in the United States, Italy and Spain.

This clone was counted once. This CDR3 comprises 13 residues. V was shortened by 3 bases and J by 0 bases, with 5 bases between the two germline ends. Repertoires were generated with immunoSEQ multiplex PCR, while TCRdb's copy carries only in-frame clones and drops some. The sample contains 220,000 or so clones, approximately 78% of which appear only once. The chain combines TRBV12-3 or TRBV12-4 with TRBJ1-1, with unresolved D. Sample: peripheral blood. The origin of this receptor is a woman of 80 years or more with COVID-19, enrolled during active disease. The CDR3 protein is CASSFRMNTEAFF. The CDR3 nucleotides are TGTGCCAGCAGTTTCAGGATGAACACTGAAGCTTTCTTT.